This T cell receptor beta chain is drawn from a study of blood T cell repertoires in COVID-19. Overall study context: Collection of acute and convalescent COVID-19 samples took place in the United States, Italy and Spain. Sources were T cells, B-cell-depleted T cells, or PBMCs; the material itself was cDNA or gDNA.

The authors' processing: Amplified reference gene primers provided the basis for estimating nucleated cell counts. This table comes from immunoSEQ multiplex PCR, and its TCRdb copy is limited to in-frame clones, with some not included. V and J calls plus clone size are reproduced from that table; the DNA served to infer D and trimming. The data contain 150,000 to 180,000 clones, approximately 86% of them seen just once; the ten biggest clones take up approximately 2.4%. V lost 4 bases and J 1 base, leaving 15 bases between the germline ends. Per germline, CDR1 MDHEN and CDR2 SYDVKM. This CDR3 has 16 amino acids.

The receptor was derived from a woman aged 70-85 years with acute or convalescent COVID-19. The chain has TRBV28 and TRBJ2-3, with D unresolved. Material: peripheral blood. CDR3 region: CASSSSPSPRTDTQYF. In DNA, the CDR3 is TGTGCCAGCAGTTCGAGTCCATCCCCCCGCACAGATACGCAGTATTTT.